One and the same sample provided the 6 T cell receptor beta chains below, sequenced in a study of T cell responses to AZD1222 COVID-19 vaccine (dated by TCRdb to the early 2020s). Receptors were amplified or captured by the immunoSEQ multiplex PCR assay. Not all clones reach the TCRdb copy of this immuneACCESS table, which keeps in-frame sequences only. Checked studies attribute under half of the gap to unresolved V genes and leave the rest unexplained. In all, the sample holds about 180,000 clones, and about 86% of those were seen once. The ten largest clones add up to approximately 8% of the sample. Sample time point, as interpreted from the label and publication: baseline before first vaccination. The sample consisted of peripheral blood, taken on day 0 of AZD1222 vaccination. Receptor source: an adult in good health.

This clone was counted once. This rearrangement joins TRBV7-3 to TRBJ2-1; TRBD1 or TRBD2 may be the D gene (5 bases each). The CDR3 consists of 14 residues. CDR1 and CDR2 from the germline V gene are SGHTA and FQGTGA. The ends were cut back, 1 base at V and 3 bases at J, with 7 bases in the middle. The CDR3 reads CASSLMRGYNEQFF. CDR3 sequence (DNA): TGTGCCAGCAGCTTAATGAGGGGCTACAATGAGCAGTTCTTC.

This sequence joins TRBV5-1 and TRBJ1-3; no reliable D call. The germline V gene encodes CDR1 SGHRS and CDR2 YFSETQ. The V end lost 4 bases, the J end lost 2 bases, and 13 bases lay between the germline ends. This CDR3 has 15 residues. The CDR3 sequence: CASSPERGPGNTIYF. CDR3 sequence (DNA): TGCGCCAGCAGCCCCGAGCGAGGGCCTGGAAACACCATATATTTT. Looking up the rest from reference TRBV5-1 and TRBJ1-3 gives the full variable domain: KAGVTQTPRYLIKTRGQQVTLSCSPISGHRSVSWYQQTPGQGLQFLFEYFSETQRNKGNFPGRFSGRQFSNSRSEMNVSTLELGDSALYLCASSPERGPGNTIYFGEGSWLTVV.

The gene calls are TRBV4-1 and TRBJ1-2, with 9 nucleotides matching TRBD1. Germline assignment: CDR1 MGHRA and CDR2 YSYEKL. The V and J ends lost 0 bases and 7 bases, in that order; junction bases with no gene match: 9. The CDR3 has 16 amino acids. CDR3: CASSQDPGQGGAGYTF. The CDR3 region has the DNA TGCGCCAGCAGCCAAGATCCGGGACAGGGAGGGGCTGGCTACACCTTC.

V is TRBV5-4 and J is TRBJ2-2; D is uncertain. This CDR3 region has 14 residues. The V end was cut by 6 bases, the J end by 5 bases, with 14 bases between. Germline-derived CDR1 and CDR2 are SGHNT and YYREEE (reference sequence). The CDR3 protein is CASTPRVETGELFF. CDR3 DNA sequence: TGTGCCAGCACCCCCCGTGTTGAGACCGGGGAGCTGTTTTTT.

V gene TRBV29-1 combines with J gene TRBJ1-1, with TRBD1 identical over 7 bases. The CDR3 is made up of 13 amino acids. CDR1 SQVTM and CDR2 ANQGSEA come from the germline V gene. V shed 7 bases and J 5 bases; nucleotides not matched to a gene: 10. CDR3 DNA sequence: TGCAGCGGTACGTACAGGGGAGAGACTGAAGCTTTCTTT. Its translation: CSGTYRGETEAFF.

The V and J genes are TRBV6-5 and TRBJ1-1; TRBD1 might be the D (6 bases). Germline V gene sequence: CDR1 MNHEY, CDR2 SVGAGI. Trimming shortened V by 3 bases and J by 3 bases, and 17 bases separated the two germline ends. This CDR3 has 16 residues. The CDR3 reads CASSYMGGKEDTEAFF. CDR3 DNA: TGTGCCAGCAGTTATATGGGGGGCAAGGAGGACACTGAAGCTTTCTTT.